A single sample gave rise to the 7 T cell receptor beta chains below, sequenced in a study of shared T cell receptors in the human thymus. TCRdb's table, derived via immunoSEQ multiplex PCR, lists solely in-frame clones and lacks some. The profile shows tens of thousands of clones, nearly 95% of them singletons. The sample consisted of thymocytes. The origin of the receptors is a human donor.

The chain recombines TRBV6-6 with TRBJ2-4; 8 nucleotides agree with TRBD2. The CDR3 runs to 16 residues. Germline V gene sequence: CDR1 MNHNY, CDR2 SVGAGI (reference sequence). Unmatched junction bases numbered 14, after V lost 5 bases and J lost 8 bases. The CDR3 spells CASSTLFGGAVDIQYF. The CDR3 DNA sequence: TGTGCCAGCAGTACACTTTTCGGGGGGGCTGTTGACATTCAGTACTTC.

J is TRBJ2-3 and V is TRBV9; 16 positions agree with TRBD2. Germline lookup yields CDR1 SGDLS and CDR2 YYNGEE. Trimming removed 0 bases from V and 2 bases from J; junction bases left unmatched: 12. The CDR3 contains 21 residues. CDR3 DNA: TGTGCCAGCAGCGTAGCTGCTCCGGGACTAGCGGGGGGGAGCTACACAGATACGCAGTATTTT. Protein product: CASSVAAPGLAGGSYTDTQYF.

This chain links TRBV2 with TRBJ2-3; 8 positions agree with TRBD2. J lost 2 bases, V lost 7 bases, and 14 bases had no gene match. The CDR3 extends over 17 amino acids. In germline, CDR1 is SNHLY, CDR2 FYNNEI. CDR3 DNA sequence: TGTGCCAGCACTAAAACCGAGCGGGGGCCATACACAGATACGCAGTATTTT. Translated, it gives CASTKTERGPYTDTQYF.

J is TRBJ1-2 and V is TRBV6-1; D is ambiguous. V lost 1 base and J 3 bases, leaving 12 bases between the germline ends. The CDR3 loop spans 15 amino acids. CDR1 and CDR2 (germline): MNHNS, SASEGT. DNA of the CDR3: TGTGCCAGCAGTGAAGGAAAGGTAGAAGACTATGGCTACACCTTC. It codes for CASSEGKVEDYGYTF.

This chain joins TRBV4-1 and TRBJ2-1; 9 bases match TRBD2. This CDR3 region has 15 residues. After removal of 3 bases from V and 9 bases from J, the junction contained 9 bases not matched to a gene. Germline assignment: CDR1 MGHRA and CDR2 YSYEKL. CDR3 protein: CASSHSASGAGEQFF. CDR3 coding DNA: TGCGCCAGCAGCCATTCGGCTAGCGGGGCGGGTGAGCAGTTCTTC.

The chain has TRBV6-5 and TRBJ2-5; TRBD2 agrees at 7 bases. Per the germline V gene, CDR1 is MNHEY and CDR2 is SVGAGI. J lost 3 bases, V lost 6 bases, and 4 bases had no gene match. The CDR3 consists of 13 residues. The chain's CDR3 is CASSSGAEETQYF. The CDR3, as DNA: TGTGCCAGCAGCAGCGGGGCGGAAGAGACCCAGTACTTC.

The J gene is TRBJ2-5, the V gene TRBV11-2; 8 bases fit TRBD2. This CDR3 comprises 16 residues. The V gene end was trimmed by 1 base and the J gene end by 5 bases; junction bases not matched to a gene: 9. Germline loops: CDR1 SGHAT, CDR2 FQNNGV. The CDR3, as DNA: TGTGCCAGCAGCTTAGGGCGGGGGGCGGTTTTGGAGACCCAGTACTTC. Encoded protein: CASSLGRGAVLETQYF.